The clone carrying this T cell receptor beta chain showed up just a few times. Method: immunoSEQ multiplex PCR; TCRdb's copy keeps in-frame clones and lacks some. The sample yields fewer than 300,000 clones, approximately 90% seen once. The record originates from a study of blood T cell repertoires in COVID-19. CDR1 and CDR2 (germline): SGHTS, YDEGEE. CDR3 length equals 15 residues. Trimming removed 0 bases from V and 5 bases from J; junction bases left unmatched: 5. This sequence was found in a middle-aged man who had recovered from COVID-19. Sequenced input: PBMCs or T cells enriched from blood (not recorded which). J is TRBJ1-5 and V is TRBV5-8; TRBD1 matches at 7 bases. The CDR3 DNA follows: TGTGCCAGCAGCTTGGGACAGGGTGGCGATCAGCCCCAGCATTTT. Translating it yields CASSLGQGGDQPQHF.